This T cell receptor (beta chain) was captured by sequencing in a study of blood T cell repertoires in COVID-19. At the level of the study: Researchers got acute and convalescent COVID-19 samples from the United States, Italy and Spain.

CDR3 length: 15 amino acids. V was clipped by 10 bases and J by 0 bases; unmatched bases: 10. CDR1 is ENHRY and CDR2 is SYGVKD in the germline V gene. Study processing details: It was from reference gene primer amplification that nucleated cell counts were estimated. Sequenced by immunoSEQ multiplex PCR; TCRdb stores in-frame clones only, minus some. V and J calls and clone size follow that table, whereas D and trimming were derived from the DNA. The sample carries more than 70,000 clones, approximately 86% recorded once. The specimen sequenced was peripheral blood. This clonotype was obtained from an elderly man with active or convalescent COVID-19. The chain links TRBV10-3 to TRBJ2-3, with 7 nucleotides matching TRBD2. The CDR3 region is CATRASGGSTDTQYF. CDR3 sequence (DNA): TGTGCCACCCGGGCTAGCGGAGGGAGCACAGATACGCAGTATTTT.